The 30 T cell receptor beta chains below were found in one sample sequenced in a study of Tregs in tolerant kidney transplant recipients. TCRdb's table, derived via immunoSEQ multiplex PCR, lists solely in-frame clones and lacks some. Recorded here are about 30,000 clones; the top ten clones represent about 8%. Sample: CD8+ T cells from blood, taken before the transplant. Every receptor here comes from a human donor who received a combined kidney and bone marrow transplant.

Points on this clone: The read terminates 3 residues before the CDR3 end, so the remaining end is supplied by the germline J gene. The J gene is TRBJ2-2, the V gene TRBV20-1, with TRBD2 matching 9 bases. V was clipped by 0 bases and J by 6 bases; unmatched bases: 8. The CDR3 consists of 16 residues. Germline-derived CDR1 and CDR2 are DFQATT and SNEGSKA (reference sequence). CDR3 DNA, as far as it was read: TGCAGTGCTAGAGATCGGGCTAGCGGGGTATCCGGGGAG. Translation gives CSARDRASGVSGE. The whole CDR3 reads CSARDRASGVSGELFF.

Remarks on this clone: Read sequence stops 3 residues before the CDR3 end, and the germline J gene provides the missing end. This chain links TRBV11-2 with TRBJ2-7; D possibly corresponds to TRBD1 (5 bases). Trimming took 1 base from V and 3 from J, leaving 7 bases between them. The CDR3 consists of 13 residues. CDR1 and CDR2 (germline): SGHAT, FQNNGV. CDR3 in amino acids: CASSLGGNYEQYF. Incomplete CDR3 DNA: TGTGCCAGCAGCTTAGGGGGCAACTACGAG. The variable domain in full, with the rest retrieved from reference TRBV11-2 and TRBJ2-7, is EAGVAQSPRYKIIEKRQSVAFWCNPISGHATLYWYQQILGQGPKLLIQFQNNGVVDDSQLPKDRFSAERLKGVDSTLKIQPAKLEDSAVYLCASSLGGNYEQYFGPGTRLTVT.

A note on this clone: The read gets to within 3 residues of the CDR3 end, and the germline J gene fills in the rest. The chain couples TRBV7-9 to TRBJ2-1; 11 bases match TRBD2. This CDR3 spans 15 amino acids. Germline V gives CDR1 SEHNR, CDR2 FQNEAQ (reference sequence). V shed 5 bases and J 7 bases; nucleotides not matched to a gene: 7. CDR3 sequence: CASSDNLAGGNEQFF. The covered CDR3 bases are TGTGCCAGCAGCGACAACCTAGCGGGAGGTAATGAG.

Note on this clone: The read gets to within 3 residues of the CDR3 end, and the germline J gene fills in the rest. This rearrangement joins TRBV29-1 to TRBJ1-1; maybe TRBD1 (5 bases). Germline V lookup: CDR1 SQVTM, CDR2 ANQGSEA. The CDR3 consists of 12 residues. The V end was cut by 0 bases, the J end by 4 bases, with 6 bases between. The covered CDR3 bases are TGCAGCGTTGAAGAGGGGGGCACTGAA. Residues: CSVEEGGTE. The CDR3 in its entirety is CSVEEGGTEAFF.

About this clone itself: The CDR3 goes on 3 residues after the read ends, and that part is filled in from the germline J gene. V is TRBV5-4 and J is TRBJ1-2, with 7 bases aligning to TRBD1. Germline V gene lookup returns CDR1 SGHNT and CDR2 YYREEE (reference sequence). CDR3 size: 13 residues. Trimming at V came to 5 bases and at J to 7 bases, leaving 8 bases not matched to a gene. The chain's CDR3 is CASSQGEVAGYTF. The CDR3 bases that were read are TGTGCCAGCAGTCAGGGGGAGGTGGCTGGC.

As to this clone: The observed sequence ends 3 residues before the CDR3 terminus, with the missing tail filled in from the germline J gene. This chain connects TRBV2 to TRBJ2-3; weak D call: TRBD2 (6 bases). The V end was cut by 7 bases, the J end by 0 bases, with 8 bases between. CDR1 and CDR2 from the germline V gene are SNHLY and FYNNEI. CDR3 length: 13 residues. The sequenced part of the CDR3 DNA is TGTGCCAGCACTGGAGGGAGCACAGATACG. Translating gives CASTGGSTDT. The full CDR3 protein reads CASTGGSTDTQYF.

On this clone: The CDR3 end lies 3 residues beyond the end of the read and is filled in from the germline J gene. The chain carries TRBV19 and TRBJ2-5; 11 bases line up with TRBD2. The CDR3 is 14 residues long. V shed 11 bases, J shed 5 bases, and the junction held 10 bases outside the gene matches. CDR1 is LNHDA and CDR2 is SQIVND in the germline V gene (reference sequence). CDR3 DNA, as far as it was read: TGTGCCCAGCCAATAGCGGGAGGGACGGAGACC. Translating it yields CAQPIAGGTET. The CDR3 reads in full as CAQPIAGGTETQYF.

The CDR3 bases that were read are TGCAGTGCTAGTCGCTCTGAACCGGGACTAGCGGGAGTAGATACG. It specifies CSASRSEPGLAGVDT. The full CDR3 reads CSASRSEPGLAGVDTQYF. The chain joins TRBV20-1 to TRBJ2-3, with 14 positions matching TRBD2. The CDR3 goes on 3 residues after the read ends, and that part is filled in from the germline J gene. The CDR3 spans 18 residues. Germline CDR1 and CDR2: DFQATT and SNEGSKA (reference sequence). With 3 bases clipped from V and 5 bases from J, the junction kept 13 bases outside the gene matches.

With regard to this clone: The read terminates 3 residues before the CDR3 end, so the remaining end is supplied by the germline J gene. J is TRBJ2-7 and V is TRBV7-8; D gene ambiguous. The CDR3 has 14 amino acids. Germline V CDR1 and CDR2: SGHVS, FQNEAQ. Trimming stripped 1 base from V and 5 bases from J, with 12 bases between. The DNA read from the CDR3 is TGTGCCAGCAGCTTAGTTAGGGTCGGCCACGAG. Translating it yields CASSLVRVGHE. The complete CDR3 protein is CASSLVRVGHEQYF.

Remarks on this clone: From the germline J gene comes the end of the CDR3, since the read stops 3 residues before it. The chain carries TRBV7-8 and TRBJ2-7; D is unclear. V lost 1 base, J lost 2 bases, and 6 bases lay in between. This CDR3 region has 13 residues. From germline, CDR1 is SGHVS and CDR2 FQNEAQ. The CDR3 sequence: CASSLGTAYEQYF. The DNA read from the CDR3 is TGTGCCAGCAGCTTAGGAACAGCCTACGAG.

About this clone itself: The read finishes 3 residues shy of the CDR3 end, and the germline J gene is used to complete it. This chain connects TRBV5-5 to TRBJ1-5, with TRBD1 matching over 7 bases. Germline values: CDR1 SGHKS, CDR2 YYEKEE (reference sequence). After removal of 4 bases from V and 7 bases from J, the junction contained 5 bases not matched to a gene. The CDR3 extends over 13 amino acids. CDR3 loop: CASSQGGAQPQHF. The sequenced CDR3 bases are TGTGCCAGCAGCCAAGGGGGCGCCCAGCCC. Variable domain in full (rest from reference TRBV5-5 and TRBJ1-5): DAGVTQSPTHLIKTRGQQVTLRCSPISGHKSVSWYQQVLGQGPQFIFQYYEKEERGRGNFPDRFSARQFPNYSSELNVNALLLGDSALYLCASSQGGAQPQHFGDGTRLSIL.

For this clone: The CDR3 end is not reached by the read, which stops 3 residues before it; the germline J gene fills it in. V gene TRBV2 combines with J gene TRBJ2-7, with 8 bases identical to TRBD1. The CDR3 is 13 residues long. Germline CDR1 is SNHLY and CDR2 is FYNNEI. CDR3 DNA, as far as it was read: TGTGCTGTGCCGGGACAGGCAACCTACGAG. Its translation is CAVPGQATYE. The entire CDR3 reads CAVPGQATYEQYF.

The CDR3 DNA, read in part, is TGTGCCAGCAGCCAAGCCGCTGGCCTAGATACG. Protein: CASSQAAGLDT. The whole CDR3 sequence is CASSQAAGLDTQYF. The V call is TRBV14, the J call TRBJ2-3; D gene uncertain. The read terminates 3 residues before the CDR3 end, so the remaining end is supplied by the germline J gene. The CDR3 runs 14 residues. Trimming removed 1 base from V and 5 bases from J, with 10 bases in between. Germline V gives CDR1 SGHDN, CDR2 FVKESK.

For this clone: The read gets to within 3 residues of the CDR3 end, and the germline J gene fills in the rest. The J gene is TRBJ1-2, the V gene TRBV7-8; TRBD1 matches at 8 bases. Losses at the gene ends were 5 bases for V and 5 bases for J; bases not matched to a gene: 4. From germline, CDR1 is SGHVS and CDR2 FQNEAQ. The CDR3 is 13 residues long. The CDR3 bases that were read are TGTGCCAGCAGCCTGGGACAGGAATATGGC. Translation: CASSLGQEYG. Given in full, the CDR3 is CASSLGQEYGYTF.

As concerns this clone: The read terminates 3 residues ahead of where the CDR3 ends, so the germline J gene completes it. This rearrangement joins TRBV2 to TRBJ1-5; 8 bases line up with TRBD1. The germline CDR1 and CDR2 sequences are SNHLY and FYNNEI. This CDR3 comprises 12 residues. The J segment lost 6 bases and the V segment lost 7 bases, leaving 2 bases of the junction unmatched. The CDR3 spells CASNTGGQPQHF. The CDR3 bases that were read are TGTGCCAGCAACACAGGGGGTCAGCCC.

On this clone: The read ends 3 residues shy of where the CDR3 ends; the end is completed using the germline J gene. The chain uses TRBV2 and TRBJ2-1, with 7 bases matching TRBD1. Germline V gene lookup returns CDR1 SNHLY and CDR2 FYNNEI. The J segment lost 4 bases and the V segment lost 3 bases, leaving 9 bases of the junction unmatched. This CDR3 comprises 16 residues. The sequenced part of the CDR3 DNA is TGTGCCAGCAGTGATCGAGGGGGCAAATCGTACAATGAG. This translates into CASSDRGGKSYNE. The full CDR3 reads CASSDRGGKSYNEQFF.

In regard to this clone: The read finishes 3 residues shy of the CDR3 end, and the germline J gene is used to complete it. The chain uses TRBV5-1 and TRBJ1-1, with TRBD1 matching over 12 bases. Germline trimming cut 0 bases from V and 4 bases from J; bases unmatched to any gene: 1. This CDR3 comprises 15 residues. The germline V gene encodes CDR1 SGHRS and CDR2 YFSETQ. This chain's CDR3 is CASSLEGQGATEAFF. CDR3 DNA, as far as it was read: TGCGCCAGCAGCTTGGAGGGACAGGGGGCCACTGAA.

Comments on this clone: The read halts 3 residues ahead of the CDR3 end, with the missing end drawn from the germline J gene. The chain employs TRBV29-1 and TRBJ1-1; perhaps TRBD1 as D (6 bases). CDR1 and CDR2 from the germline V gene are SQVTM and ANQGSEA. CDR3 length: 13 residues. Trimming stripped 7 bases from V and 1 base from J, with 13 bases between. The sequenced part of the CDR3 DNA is TGCAGCGCCAGGGGTGGGACGAACACTGAA. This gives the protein CSARGGTNTE. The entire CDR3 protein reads CSARGGTNTEAFF.

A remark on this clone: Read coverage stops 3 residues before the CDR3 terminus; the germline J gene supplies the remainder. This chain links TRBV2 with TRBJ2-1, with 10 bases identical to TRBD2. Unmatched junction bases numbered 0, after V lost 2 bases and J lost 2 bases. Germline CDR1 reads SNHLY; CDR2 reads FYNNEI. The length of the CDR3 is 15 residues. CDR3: CASSELAGAYNEQFF. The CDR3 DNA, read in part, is TGTGCCAGCAGTGAACTAGCGGGAGCCTACAATGAG.

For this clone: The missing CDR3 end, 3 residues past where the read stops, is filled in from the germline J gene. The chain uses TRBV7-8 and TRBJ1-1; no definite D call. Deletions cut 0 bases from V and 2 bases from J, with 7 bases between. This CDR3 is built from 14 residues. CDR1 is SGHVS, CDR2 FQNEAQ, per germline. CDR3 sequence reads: CASSLATSNTEAFF. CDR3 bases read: TGTGCCAGCAGCTTAGCCACTTCCAACACTGAA.

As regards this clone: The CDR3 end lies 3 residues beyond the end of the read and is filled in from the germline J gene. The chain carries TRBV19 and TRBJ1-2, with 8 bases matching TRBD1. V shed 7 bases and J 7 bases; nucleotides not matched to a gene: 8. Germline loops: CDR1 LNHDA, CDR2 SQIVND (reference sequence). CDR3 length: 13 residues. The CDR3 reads CASKGQAFPGYTF. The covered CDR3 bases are TGTGCCAGTAAGGGACAGGCCTTCCCTGGC.

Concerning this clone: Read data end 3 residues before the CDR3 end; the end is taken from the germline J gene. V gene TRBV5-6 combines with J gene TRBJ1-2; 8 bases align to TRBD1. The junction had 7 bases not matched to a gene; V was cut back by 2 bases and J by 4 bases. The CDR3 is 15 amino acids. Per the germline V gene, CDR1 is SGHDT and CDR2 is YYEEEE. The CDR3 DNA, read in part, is TGTGCCAGCAGCTTCTGGCAGGGGGCAGGCTATGGC. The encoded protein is CASSFWQGAGYG. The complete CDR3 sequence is CASSFWQGAGYGYTF.

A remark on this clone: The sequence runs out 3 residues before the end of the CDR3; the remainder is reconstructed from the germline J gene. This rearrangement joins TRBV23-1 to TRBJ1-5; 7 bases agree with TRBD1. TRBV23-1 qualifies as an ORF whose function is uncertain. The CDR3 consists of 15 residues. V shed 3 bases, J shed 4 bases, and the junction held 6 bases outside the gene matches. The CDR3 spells CASSHRDRLNQPQHF. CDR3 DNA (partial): TGCGCCAGCAGTCATCGGGACAGACTGAATCAGCCC.

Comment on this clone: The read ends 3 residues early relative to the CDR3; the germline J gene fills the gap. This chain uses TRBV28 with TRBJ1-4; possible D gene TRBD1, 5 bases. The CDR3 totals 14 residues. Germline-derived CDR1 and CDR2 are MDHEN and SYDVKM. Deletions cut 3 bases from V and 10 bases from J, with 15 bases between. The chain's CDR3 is CASSLVTSGGKLFF. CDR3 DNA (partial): TGTGCCAGCAGTTTGGTGACTTCCGGGGGAAAA. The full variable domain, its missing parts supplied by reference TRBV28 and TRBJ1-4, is DVKVTQSSRYLVKRTGEKVFLECVQDMDHENMFWYRQDPGLGLRLIYFSYDVKMKEKGDIPEGYSVSREKKERFSLILESASTNQTSMYLCASSLVTSGGKLFFGSGTQLSVL.

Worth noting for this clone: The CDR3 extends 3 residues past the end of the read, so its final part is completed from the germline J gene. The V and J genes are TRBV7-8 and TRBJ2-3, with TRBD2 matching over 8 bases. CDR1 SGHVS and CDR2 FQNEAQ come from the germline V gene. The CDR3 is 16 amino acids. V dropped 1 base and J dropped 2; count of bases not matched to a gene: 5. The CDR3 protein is CASSLDGGDNTDTQYF. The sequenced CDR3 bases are TGTGCCAGCAGCTTAGACGGGGGGGATAACACAGATACG.

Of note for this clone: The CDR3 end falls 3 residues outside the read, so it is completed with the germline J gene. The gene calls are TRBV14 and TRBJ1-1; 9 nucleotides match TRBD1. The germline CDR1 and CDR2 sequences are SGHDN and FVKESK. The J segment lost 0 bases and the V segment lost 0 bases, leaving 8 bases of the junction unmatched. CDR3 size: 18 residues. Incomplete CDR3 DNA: TGTGCCAGCAGCCAAGATTTCGGCACAGGGGGCCTGAACACTGAA. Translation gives CASSQDFGTGGLNTE. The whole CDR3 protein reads CASSQDFGTGGLNTEAFF.

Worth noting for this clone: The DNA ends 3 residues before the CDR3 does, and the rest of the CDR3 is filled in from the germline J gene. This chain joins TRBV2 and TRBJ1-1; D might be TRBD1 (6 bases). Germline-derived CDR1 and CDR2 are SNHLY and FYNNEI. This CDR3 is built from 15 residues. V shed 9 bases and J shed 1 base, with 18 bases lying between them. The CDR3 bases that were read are TGTGCCAGAGGGGACACAAGGAGGGCGAACACTGAA. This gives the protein CARGDTRRANTE. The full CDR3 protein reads CARGDTRRANTEAFF.

The chain's CDR3 is CASSAGLSNEKLFF. The sequenced part of the CDR3 DNA is TGTGCCAGCAGCGCAGGGTTGTCTAATGAAAAA. V usage is TRBV7-6 and J usage is TRBJ1-4, with a tentative D call TRBD1 (5 bases). The observed sequence ends 3 residues before the CDR3 terminus, with the missing tail filled in from the germline J gene. V dropped 5 bases and J dropped 3 bases, with 10 bases sitting between them. Germline CDR1 is SGHVS and CDR2 is FNYEAQ. CDR3 length equals 14 residues.

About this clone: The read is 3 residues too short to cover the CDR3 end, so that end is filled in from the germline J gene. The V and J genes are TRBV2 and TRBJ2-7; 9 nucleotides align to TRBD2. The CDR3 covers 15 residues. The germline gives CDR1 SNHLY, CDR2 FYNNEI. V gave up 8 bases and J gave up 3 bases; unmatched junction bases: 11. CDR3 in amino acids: CASRGLSSGVYEQYF. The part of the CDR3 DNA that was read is TGTGCCAGCCGAGGGCTATCTAGCGGGGTCTACGAG.

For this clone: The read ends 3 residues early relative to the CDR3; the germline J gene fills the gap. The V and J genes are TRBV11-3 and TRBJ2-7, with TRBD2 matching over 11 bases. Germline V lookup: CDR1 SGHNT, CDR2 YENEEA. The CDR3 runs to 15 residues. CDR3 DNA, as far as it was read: TGTGCAAGTCGCTTTAGCGGGAGGGCCGCCTACGAG. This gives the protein CASRFSGRAAYE. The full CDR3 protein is CASRFSGRAAYEQYF.